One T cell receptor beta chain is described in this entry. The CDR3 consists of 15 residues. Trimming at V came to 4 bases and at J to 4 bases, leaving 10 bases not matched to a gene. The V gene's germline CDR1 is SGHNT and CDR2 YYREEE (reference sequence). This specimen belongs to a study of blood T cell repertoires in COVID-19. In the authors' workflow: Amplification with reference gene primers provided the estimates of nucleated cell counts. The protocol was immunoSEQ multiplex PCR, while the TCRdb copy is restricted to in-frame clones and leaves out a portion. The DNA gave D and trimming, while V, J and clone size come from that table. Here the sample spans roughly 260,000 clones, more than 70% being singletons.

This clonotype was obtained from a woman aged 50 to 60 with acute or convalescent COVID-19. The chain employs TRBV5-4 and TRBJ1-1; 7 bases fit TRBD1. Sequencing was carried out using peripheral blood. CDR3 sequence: CASSRDSGSTTEAFF. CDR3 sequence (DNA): TGTGCCAGCAGCAGGGACAGTGGAAGTACCACTGAAGCTTTCTTT.